Below, 27 T cell receptor beta chains from the same sample are listed, as sequenced in a study of cytomegalovirus exposure and HLA in healthy donors (dated by TCRdb to about 2017). Library preparation was by the immunoSEQ multiplex PCR assay. The multiplex PCR relied on a mix of 60 forward primers for TCR Vbeta segments and 13 reverse primers for TCR Jbeta segments. TCRdb carries this immuneACCESS record with in-frame sequences only. Its versions omit some clonotypes, under half of them owing to an unresolved V gene in the studies checked, with the rest unexplained. The sample data list some 130,000 clones, and 70% to 80% of these were observed just once. 1.4% to 1.5% of the sample rests with the top ten. The source material was PBMCs. The receptors shown here come from a female donor in good health and CMV-seronegative.

This clone was observed a few times. The chain carries TRBV27 and TRBJ1-1; tentatively, D is TRBD1 (5 bases). With 5 bases removed from V and 1 base from J, the gap between germline ends came to 20 bases. CDR1 is MNHEY and CDR2 is SMNVEV in the germline V gene (reference sequence). This CDR3 has 17 residues. CDR3 loop: CASSRGPGLPGNTEAFF. CDR3 in DNA: TGTGCCAGCAGTAGAGGTCCGGGACTGCCCGGGAACACTGAAGCTTTCTTT.

This chain joins TRBV14 and TRBJ2-7; 7 nucleotides align to TRBD1. The length of the CDR3 is 15 residues. CDR1 SGHDN and CDR2 FVKESK come from the germline V gene. V lost 4 bases to trimming and J lost 3 bases; unmatched junction nucleotides: 9. The CDR3 DNA follows: TGTGCCAGCAGCCGAGAACCGGGACAGTACTACGAGCAGTACTTC. It specifies CASSREPGQYYEQYF.

The chain uses TRBV7-9 and TRBJ2-2; tentative D call: TRBD2 (5 bases). CDR1 is SEHNR and CDR2 is FQNEAQ in the germline V gene (reference sequence). The germline V and J ends were trimmed by 5 bases and 1 base, with 11 bases remaining between them. The CDR3 length is 15 residues. CDR3 region: CASSPGNWNTGELFF. The CDR3 nucleotides are TGTGCCAGCAGCCCCGGGAATTGGAACACCGGGGAGCTGTTTTTT.

The chain is built from TRBV27 and TRBJ1-5, with a possible D match to TRBD1 (6 bases). The CDR3 runs 17 residues. Trimming stripped 2 bases from V and 0 bases from J, with 14 bases between. Germline V gene data show CDR1 as MNHEY and CDR2 as SMNVEV (reference sequence). The CDR3 loop reads CASSLNRALHSNQPQHF. The CDR3 DNA follows: TGTGCCAGCAGTTTAAACAGGGCGCTTCATAGCAATCAGCCCCAGCATTTT.

This clone was seen more than once but under ten times. The CDR3 nucleotides are TGTGCCAGCAGTTTTATCGCGGGAGAAGGACGCGATACGCAGTATTTT. Protein: CASSFIAGEGRDTQYF. The chain employs TRBV28 and TRBJ2-3; 7 positions agree with TRBD2. V lost 3 bases to trimming and J lost 6 bases; unmatched junction nucleotides: 12. The CDR3 runs 16 residues. Germline values: CDR1 MDHEN, CDR2 SYDVKM.

The chain employs TRBV4-1 and TRBJ2-7; 12 bases match TRBD1. V was clipped by 3 bases and J by 6 bases; unmatched bases: 9. Germline CDR1 and CDR2: MGHRA and YSYEKL. The CDR3 length is 16 residues. The CDR3 bases are TGCGCCAGCAGCCACCGTGACCGGGACAGGGGGCCCGAGCAGTACTTC. It is translated as CASSHRDRDRGPEQYF.

This chain links TRBV19 with TRBJ2-1, with 13 nucleotides matching TRBD2. The length of the CDR3 is 18 residues. Unmatched junction bases numbered 8, after V lost 5 bases and J lost 1 base. CDR1 is LNHDA and CDR2 is SQIVND in the germline V gene (reference sequence). The CDR3 DNA reads as TGTGCCAGTAGTCTCCGGACTAGCGGGAGCAAATCCTACAATGAGCAGTTCTTC. Protein: CASSLRTSGSKSYNEQFF.

The chain combines TRBV18 with TRBJ1-2, with D hard to call. CDR1 and CDR2 (germline): KGHSH, LQKENI. V lost 2 bases to trimming and J lost 5 bases, with 15 bases between them. There are 15 residues in the CDR3. In DNA, the CDR3 is TGTGCCAGCTCACCAAGCGACGGGGTAGGATATGGCTACACCTTC. It specifies CASSPSDGVGYGYTF.

This clone showed up just a few times. This chain links TRBV11-1 with TRBJ2-5; weak D call: TRBD2 (7 bases). CDR1 is SGHAT, CDR2 FQDESV, per germline (reference sequence). Trimming removed 5 bases from V and 4 bases from J, with 20 bases in between. CDR3 length: 16 residues. CDR3 protein: CASSLAGASGGETQYF. CDR3 DNA: TGTGCCAGCAGCCTCGCGGGGGCTAGCGGTGGAGAGACCCAGTACTTC.

The gene calls are TRBV7-6 and TRBJ1-6; 8 bases agree with TRBD1. The CDR3 is 18 amino acids. Germline CDR1 SGHVS, CDR2 FNYEAQ. Trimming at V came to 0 bases and at J to 10 bases, leaving 14 bases not matched to a gene. CDR3 amino acids: CASSLAKGRTGFLSPLHF. The CDR3 bases are TGTGCCAGCAGCTTAGCGAAGGGGAGGACAGGGTTTCTCTCACCCCTCCACTTT.

J is TRBJ2-7 and V is TRBV4-1; 8 positions match TRBD2. V shed 2 bases and J 3 bases; nucleotides not matched to a gene: 6. There are 15 residues in the CDR3. The germline CDR1 and CDR2 sequences are MGHRA and YSYEKL. CDR3 in DNA: TGCGCCAGCAGCCAAAGGGTTAGCGGGGACTACGAGCAGTACTTC. Protein sequence: CASSQRVSGDYEQYF.

The genes are TRBV9 and TRBJ1-4; the D is unclear. With 4 bases removed from V and 1 base from J, the gap between germline ends came to 2 bases. The germline V gene encodes CDR1 SGDLS and CDR2 YYNGEE. CDR3 length: 12 residues. The CDR3 DNA follows: TGTGCCAGCAGCCTAACTAATGAAAAACTGTTTTTT. Protein sequence: CASSLTNEKLFF.

V is TRBV25-1 and J is TRBJ1-2, with a possible D match to TRBD1 (5 bases). The CDR3 contains 14 residues. Trimming stripped 6 bases from V and 3 bases from J, with 14 bases between. Germline V CDR1 and CDR2: MGHDK, SYGVNS. The chain's CDR3 is CASRIDGGDYGYTF. As DNA, the CDR3 is TGTGCCAGCAGGATAGATGGAGGGGACTATGGCTACACCTTC.

This sequence joins TRBV7-8 and TRBJ2-7; D remains unclear. V was clipped by 3 bases and J by 4 bases, with 7 bases between them. The germline V gene has CDR1 SGHVS and CDR2 FQNEAQ. The CDR3 loop spans 12 amino acids. CDR3 amino acids: CASSFQVYEQYF. DNA for the CDR3: TGTGCCAGCAGCTTTCAGGTATACGAGCAGTACTTC.

This rearrangement joins TRBV5-6 to TRBJ2-5, with 11 nucleotides matching TRBD2. The DNA end favors TRBJ2-7, so the J call may be wrong. Germline CDR1 and CDR2: SGHDT and YYEEEE. The CDR3 covers 17 residues. The CDR3 sequence is CASSSTTTSGIRGEQYF. The CDR3, as DNA: TGTGCCAGCAGCTCCACTACGACTAGCGGGATTCGTGGCGAGCAGTACTTC.

The chain is built from TRBV18 and TRBJ1-4; 7 bases line up with TRBD1. The V and J ends lost 2 bases and 10 bases, in that order; junction bases with no gene match: 10. The CDR3 loop spans 15 amino acids. The germline gives CDR1 KGHSH, CDR2 LQKENI. CDR3 in DNA: TGTGCCAGCTCACCAGCGACAGGGTTTGGTGGAAAACTGTTTTTT. Protein: CASSPATGFGGKLFF.

The chain links TRBV19 to TRBJ2-7; 8 positions agree with TRBD1. V shed 8 bases, J shed 5 bases, and the junction held 5 bases outside the gene matches. The CDR3 runs to 12 residues. Per the germline V gene, CDR1 is LNHDA and CDR2 is SQIVND (reference sequence). CDR3: CASSQGADEQYF. The DNA of the CDR3 is TGTGCCAGTTCCCAGGGGGCTGACGAGCAGTACTTC. The complete variable domain, with remaining parts taken from reference TRBV19 and TRBJ2-7, reads DGGITQSPKYLFRKEGQNVTLSCEQNLNHDAMYWYRQDPGQGLRLIYYSQIVNDFQKGDIAEGYSVSREKKESFPLTVTSAQKNPTAFYLCASSQGADEQYFGPGTRLTVT.

This clone has just one count. Germline is not matched at one junction end, which may reflect a read error. The same CDR3 is also encoded by other DNA sequences in this sample. The genes are TRBV6-6 and TRBJ1-2; TRBD1 matches at 8 bases. The CDR3 is 13 amino acids. Germline V gene sequence: CDR1 MNHNY, CDR2 SVGAGI (reference sequence). This chain's CDR3 is CASSLGQDYGYTF. CDR3 bases: TGTGCTAGCAGTTTGGGACAGGATTATGGCTACACCTTC.

Only a few counts were recorded for this clone. A read error may account for a junction end that differs from germline. The chain combines TRBV30 with TRBJ1-5; D gene unclear. The CDR3 extends over 14 amino acids. Germline V gene lookup returns CDR1 GTSNPN and CDR2 SVGIG (reference sequence). The CDR3 is CAWSKTASSQPQHF. CDR3 coding DNA: TGTGCCTGGAGTAAAACAGCCAGCAGTCAGCCCCAGCATTTT.

The chain carries TRBV5-1 and TRBJ1-2; D uncertain. Trimming removed 3 bases from V and 2 bases from J, with 11 bases in between. The CDR3 has 14 residues. Germline CDR1 is SGHRS and CDR2 is YFSETQ. CDR3 in amino acids: CASSSYSGNYGYTF. The CDR3 nucleotides are TGCGCCAGCAGCTCCTACTCCGGGAACTATGGCTACACCTTC.

This clone has a single count. The chain employs TRBV28 and TRBJ2-1, with 9 bases fitting TRBD2. Germline V gene lookup returns CDR1 MDHEN and CDR2 SYDVKM. V was clipped by 5 bases and J by 9 bases; unmatched bases: 8. The CDR3 sequence is 14 residues long. The CDR3 reads CASSLSGSQGEQFF. The CDR3 nucleotides read TGTGCCAGCAGTCTTAGCGGGAGTCAGGGTGAGCAGTTCTTC. The full variable domain, rest sourced from reference TRBV28 and TRBJ2-1, is DVKVTQSSRYLVKRTGEKVFLECVQDMDHENMFWYRQDPGLGLRLIYFSYDVKMKEKGDIPEGYSVSREKKERFSLILESASTNQTSMYLCASSLSGSQGEQFFGPGTRLTVL.

The chain joins TRBV28 to TRBJ2-3, with D perhaps matching TRBD1 (7 bases). V shed 6 bases and J shed 6 bases, with 19 bases lying between them. The CDR3 loop spans 15 amino acids. Looked up from germline, CDR1 is MDHEN and CDR2 is SYDVKM. CDR3 coding DNA: TGTGCCAGCAGCCCCCTAGACAGGGAGGTCGATACGCAGTATTTT. Residues: CASSPLDREVDTQYF.

J is TRBJ2-2 and V is TRBV5-1; maybe TRBD2 (5 bases). The CDR3 covers 14 residues. Germline V gene sequence: CDR1 SGHRS, CDR2 YFSETQ. Trimming shortened V by 6 bases and J by 1 base, and 10 bases separated the two germline ends. This CDR3 is CASNLGGNTGELFF. The CDR3 coding sequence is TGCGCCAGCAACTTAGGAGGGAACACCGGGGAGCTGTTTTTT.

The chain combines TRBV25-1 with TRBJ1-1; unclear D gene. Trimming took off 8 bases at V and 7 bases at J, with 11 bases between the two ends. Looked up from germline, CDR1 is MGHDK and CDR2 is SYGVNS. The CDR3 runs to 11 residues. The CDR3 loop reads CASGYEGEAFF. Here the CDR3 DNA reads TGTGCCAGCGGATACGAGGGTGAAGCTTTCTTT.

The rearrangement joins TRBV28 to TRBJ2-2; the match to TRBD1 covers 9 bases. The length of the CDR3 is 15 residues. The V gene's germline CDR1 is MDHEN and CDR2 SYDVKM. V was pared by 7 bases and J by 2 bases, with 5 bases of the junction left unmatched. The CDR3 nucleotides read TGTGCCAGCAAAACGACAGGGGGTAACACCGGGGAGCTGTTTTTT. Protein product: CASKTTGGNTGELFF.

V and J are TRBV7-9 and TRBJ1-1; a weak D match, TRBD1 (5 bases). Germline V CDR1 and CDR2: SEHNR, FQNEAQ (reference sequence). CDR3 length: 14 residues. Trimming removed 6 bases from V and 0 bases from J, with 11 bases in between. The CDR3 loop reads CASSPRQMNTEAFF. In DNA, the CDR3 is TGTGCCAGCAGTCCCCGACAGATGAACACTGAAGCTTTCTTT.

The rearrangement uses TRBV9 and TRBJ2-2, with 7 bases fitting TRBD2. This CDR3 contains 12 residues. Germline V gene data show CDR1 as SGDLS and CDR2 as YYNGEE. Unmatched junction bases numbered 0, after V lost 4 bases and J lost 6 bases. DNA of the CDR3: TGTGCCAGCAGCCGGGGGGCCGGGGAGCTGTTTTTT. Its protein product is CASSRGAGELFF.